These 11 T cell receptor beta chains came from one sample sequenced in a study of tumor-infiltrating lymphocytes in primary liver carcinoma. The tissue used was unsorted bulk material of about 20-33 mg. RNA and DNA were co-extracted from it with the AllPrep DNA/RNA mini kit. The investigators made TCR beta cDNA from approximately 0.5 ug total RNA, using a constant-region primer. Modified slightly, ARM-PCR produced TCR beta libraries over three nested multiplex PCR rounds. Investigators reported that the first two PCR rounds, at around 10 cycles each, used TRBV1-TRBV30 forward primers with a C-beta reverse primer. TCRdb re-called the multiplex PCR reads with MiXCR, one entry per CDR3 protein. The sample has 150,000 to 200,000 distinct CDR3 sequences, about 82% seen once. Sequencing used tumor tissue from primary liver carcinoma. The receptor source for this set is a man in his forties with primary liver carcinoma and hepatitis B virus infection.

Of note for this clonotype: This may be a read error: a much more frequent sequence differs by one nucleotide. The conserved final phenylalanine or tryptophan is absent from the CDR3, which likely points to a read error. The rearrangement uses TRBV6-4 and TRBJ2-2, with D perhaps matching TRBD1 (5 bases). Trimming left V 5 bases short and J 3 bases short, with 10 bases between. The CDR3 has 14 residues. CDR1 and CDR2 (germline): MRHNA, SNTAGT. The CDR3 reads CASSQGTDTGELFL. DNA of the CDR3: TGTGCCAGCAGTCAGGGAACTGACACCGGGGAGCTGTTTTTA.

V is TRBV6-1 and J is TRBJ2-7; D possibly matches TRBD1 or TRBD2 (6 bases each). The V gene lost 4 bases and the J gene lost 5 bases, with 12 bases spanning the gap. Germline V gives CDR1 MNHNS, CDR2 SASEGT. The length of the CDR3 is 13 residues. Here the CDR3 reads CASSVRGVNEQYF. In nucleotides, the CDR3 is TGTGCCAGCAGTGTGAGGGGGGTGAACGAGCAGTACTTC.

This clonotype was counted a single time. The CDR3 does not close with the conserved phenylalanine or tryptophan, likely indicating a read error. The chain is built from TRBV11-3 and TRBJ2-1, with unresolved D. This CDR3 spans 14 amino acids. Germline V gene lookup returns CDR1 SGHNT and CDR2 YENEEA. V was shortened by 6 bases and J by 3 bases, with 12 bases between the two germline ends. CDR3 in amino acids: CASSIFPDYNEQFL. Written as DNA, the CDR3 is TGTGCCAGCAGTATATTTCCGGACTACAATGAGCAGTTCTTA.

This clonotype was seen a single time. This sequence joins TRBV29-1 and TRBJ1-1; no reliable D call. Deletions cut 5 bases from V and 5 bases from J, with 21 bases between. CDR1 and CDR2 from the germline V gene are SQVTM and ANQGSEA. The CDR3 loop spans 15 amino acids. CDR3 in DNA: TGCAGCGTTACGGCACGGTGGGGAATGGGAACTGAAGCTTTCTTT. It encodes CSVTARWGMGTEAFF.

The chain employs TRBV6-2 or TRBV6-3 and TRBJ2-7, with 11 bases lining up with TRBD2. V shed 0 bases, J shed 4 bases, and the junction held 5 bases outside the gene matches. Looked up from germline, CDR1 is MNHEY and CDR2 is SVGEGT. This CDR3 is 16 amino acids long. CDR3 in DNA: TGTGCCAGCAGTTACTCACCTAGCGGGAGGAGATACGAGCAGTACTTC. Its protein is CASSYSPSGRRYEQYF.

On this clonotype: The conserved closing phenylalanine or tryptophan is absent in this CDR3, likely reflecting a read error. The chain carries TRBV11-2 and TRBJ2-2; D gene uncertain. The germline V gene encodes CDR1 SGHAT and CDR2 FQNNGV. The CDR3 is 14 amino acids. This chain's CDR3 is CAGSTDSETGELFL. The DNA for the CDR3 is TGTGCCGGCAGCACAGACTCGGAGACCGGGGAGCTGTTTCTT.

This clonotype showed up just a few times. The final CDR3 position lacks the conserved phenylalanine or tryptophan, pointing to a likely read error. The limits of the CDR3 on the DNA are not certain, so only TCRdb's listed CDR3 is given. The V and J genes are TRBV6-1 and TRBJ2-1; the table's D call, TRBD1, has no DNA check behind it. The CDR3 sequence runs 15 residues, both termini included. Germline V gene data show CDR1 as MNHNS and CDR2 as SASEGT. CDR3 loop: CASTVGGGAYNEQFV.

In nucleotides, the CDR3 is TGTGCCAGCAGCTCAAACGGCATGGGCAGGTCGTTTAATGAGCAGTTCTTC. Translated: CASSSNGMGRSFNEQFF. This chain joins TRBV11-1 and TRBJ2-1; D not certain. The ends were cut back, 4 bases at V and 7 bases at J, with 23 bases in the middle. The CDR3 runs 17 residues. Germline loops: CDR1 SGHAT, CDR2 FQDESV (reference sequence).

A remark on this clonotype: Its ends do not fully match the called genes, so a read error is possible. The V call is TRBV29-1, the J call TRBJ2-5, with 11 bases identical to TRBD1. The CDR3 runs to 15 residues. Germline loops: CDR1 SQVTM, CDR2 ANQGSEA. CDR3 sequence reads: CSIVLHGTGGETQYF. For the CDR3, the DNA is TGCAGCATTGTTCTCCACGGGACAGGGGGAGAGACCCAATACTTC.

This clonotype has at least ten counts. The chain has TRBV5-1 and TRBJ2-7; D not certain. Trimming cost V 0 bases and J 5 bases, with 6 bases left between them. Looked up from germline, CDR1 is SGHRS and CDR2 is YFSETQ. The CDR3 runs to 12 residues. This chain's CDR3 is CASSLGTHEQYF. The CDR3 DNA reads as TGCGCCAGCAGCTTGGGGACCCACGAGCAGTACTTC.

About this clonotype: At one end the junction does not follow the germline gene, possibly because of a read error. V gene TRBV12-3 or TRBV12-4 combines with J gene TRBJ2-1, with TRBD2 matching 12 bases. This CDR3 contains 14 residues. CDR3 amino acids: CASISSGRAGEQIF. CDR3 coding DNA: TGTGCCAGCATCTCTAGCGGGAGGGCGGGGGAGCAGATCTTC.